This entry describes one T cell receptor beta chain. Its antigen is unidentified. The V end lost 7 bases, the J end lost 5 bases, and 18 bases lay between the germline ends. The CDR3 consists of 15 residues. Germline CDR1 is LNHDA and CDR2 is SQIVND (reference sequence). A NOSPECS grade of at least 4, a Clinical Activity Score of at least 3 and duration under 3 months were recorded in ophthalmopathy patients. RNA transcripts yielded amplified TCR beta CDR3 regions. First-round RT-PCR of the TCR CDR3 relied on the HTBI primer set. MiXCR, run by TCRdb on the multiplex PCR reads, gives a single entry per CDR3 protein. Of 500,000 to 650,000 distinct CDR3 sequences detected, about 20% appear once; the ten largest clones hold around 50%. These data come from a study of T cells in Graves' hyperthyroidism and ophthalmopathy. Overall study results and limits: In the blood, most expanded thyroid clonotypes above 0.001 appeared as well. The model predicted ophthalmopathy a median around 6 months before onset.

The receptor's source is a man in his forties with Graves' ophthalmopathy. The V call is TRBV19, the J call TRBJ2-1; D is unclear. The sample comprised blood. In DNA form, the CDR3 reads TGTGCCAGTACCGTCCAGAATTCGGTGGACAATGAGCAGTTCTTC. It specifies CASTVQNSVDNEQFF.